A single sample gave rise to the 20 T cell receptor beta chains below, sequenced in a study of vaccination and CD4 T cells after COVID-19. Antigens for these TCRs are unknown. An Oncomine TCR Beta short-read assay was used to sequence the DNA from cultured CD4+ T cells. TCRdb reanalysed the PCR reads using MiXCR and keeps one entry per CDR3 protein. The sample yields thousands of distinct CDR3 sequences, around 42% seen once. The treatment is: roughly 10-day PBMC culture with coronavirus spike peptide pools or control peptides (ViraFEST assay). The specimen sequenced was CD4+ T cells from blood, cultured in vitro. The receptor set was obtained from a human donor who had recovered from COVID-19.

This clonotype was seen only a few times. The chain recombines TRBV7-3 with TRBJ2-1; no clear D. With 1 base removed from V and 3 bases from J, the gap between germline ends came to 7 bases. CDR1 and CDR2 from the germline V gene are SGHTA and FQGTGA. The CDR3 has 14 amino acids. For the CDR3, the DNA is TGTGCCAGCAGCTTAAGCGGAAACTACAATGAGCAGTTCTTC. This translates into CASSLSGNYNEQFF. Looking up the rest from reference TRBV7-3 and TRBJ2-1 gives the full variable domain: GAGVSQTPSNKVTEKGKYVELRCDPISGHTALYWYRQSLGQGPEFLIYFQGTGAADDSGLPNDRFFAVRPEGSVSTLKIQRTERGDSAVYLCASSLSGNYNEQFFGPGTRLTVL.

The CDR3, as DNA: TGTGCCAGCCGCTCGGGCAGGGGGCATAATCAGCCCCAGCATTTT. Residues: CASRSGRGHNQPQHF. The J gene is TRBJ1-5, the V gene TRBV6-1; 8 bases map to TRBD1. There are 15 residues in the CDR3. V lost 8 bases and J lost 4; bases outside the gene matches: 10. Germline assignment: CDR1 MNHNS and CDR2 SASEGT.

CDR3 residues: CAWSGGRGATEAFF. DNA of the CDR3: TGTGCCTGGAGTGGGGGCAGGGGGGCTACTGAAGCTTTCTTT. The chain carries TRBV30 and TRBJ1-1, with 7 bases identical to TRBD1. The CDR3 spans 14 residues. With V trimmed by 1 base and J by 5 bases, 7 bases remained unmatched. Germline CDR1 GTSNPN, CDR2 SVGIG (reference sequence). The variable domain in full, completed from reference TRBV30 and TRBJ1-1, reads SQTIHQWPATLVQPVGSPLSLECTVEGTSNPNLYWYRQAAGRGLQLLFYSVGIGQISSEVPQNLSASRPQDRQFILSSKKLLLSDSGFYLCAWSGGRGATEAFFGQGTRLTVV.

The chain joins TRBV11-3 to TRBJ1-2, with 9 positions matching TRBD1. This CDR3 has 20 amino acids. Trimming cost V 1 base and J 0 bases; bases outside gene matches: 15. Germline-derived CDR1 and CDR2 are SGHNT and YENEEA. The CDR3 loop is CASSLGTSASWDRANYGYTF. In DNA, the CDR3 is TGTGCCAGCAGCTTAGGTACTTCGGCGTCTTGGGACAGGGCTAACTATGGCTACACCTTC. Full variable domain (remainder filled in from reference TRBV11-3 and TRBJ1-2): EAGVVQSPRYKIIEKKQPVAFWCNPISGHNTLYWYLQNLGQGPELLIRYENEEAVDDSQLPKDRFSAERLKGVDSTLKIQPAELGDSAVYLCASSLGTSASWDRANYGYTFGSGTRLTVV.

The chain's CDR3 is CASSELPIGLAPDTQYF. CDR3 DNA sequence: TGTGCCAGCAGTGAACTTCCTATAGGGCTAGCCCCAGATACGCAGTATTTT. The chain combines TRBV6-1 with TRBJ2-3, with TRBD2 as a possible D gene (5 bases). Per the germline V gene, CDR1 is MNHNS and CDR2 is SASEGT. The CDR3 contains 17 residues. Deletions cut 2 bases from V and 4 bases from J, with 19 bases between.

J is TRBJ2-5 and V is TRBV28; tentative D call: TRBD2 (6 bases). This CDR3 comprises 15 residues. V gave up 3 bases and J gave up 0 bases, with 11 bases separating them. Germline V gene lookup returns CDR1 MDHEN and CDR2 SYDVKM. CDR3 nucleotides: TGTGCCAGCAGTTTGGTGGGACTCCACCAAGAGACCCAGTACTTC. It specifies CASSLVGLHQETQYF.

The CDR3 loop reads CASSLAGQGAGEQYF. DNA of the CDR3: TGTGCCAGCAGCTTAGCCGGACAGGGGGCGGGGGAGCAGTACTTC. V and J are TRBV7-6 and TRBJ2-7; 11 bases are shared with TRBD1. Germline lookup yields CDR1 SGHVS and CDR2 FNYEAQ. V trimming: 0 bases; J trimming: 7 bases; junction bases outside the gene matches: 5. This CDR3 comprises 15 residues.

This chain links TRBV7-9 with TRBJ1-2, with no clear D. The length of the CDR3 is 16 residues. V dropped 0 bases and J dropped 7 bases, with 18 bases sitting between them. Germline assignment: CDR1 SEHNR and CDR2 FQNEAQ (reference sequence). The CDR3 nucleotides are TGTGCCAGCAGCTTAGCGCTCCGGCAGGCAACCCTTGGCTACACCTTC. It encodes CASSLALRQATLGYTF.

The chain is built from TRBV7-3 and TRBJ1-1; D is unresolved. The CDR3 runs 13 residues. Trimming shortened V by 3 bases and J by 4 bases, and 9 bases separated the two germline ends. Germline loops: CDR1 SGHTA, CDR2 FQGTGA. Written as DNA, the CDR3 is TGTGCCAGCAGCTTGGCTTGGGGCACTGAAGCTTTCTTT. Encoded protein: CASSLAWGTEAFF.

This chain connects TRBV6-1 to TRBJ2-4; the D is unclear. The germline V gene encodes CDR1 MNHNS and CDR2 SASEGT. This CDR3 spans 15 amino acids. V was pared by 1 base and J by 1 base, with 8 bases between. CDR3 DNA: TGTGCCAGCAGTGAAGTTACCTGGGCCAAAAACATTCAGTACTTC. Protein: CASSEVTWAKNIQYF.

This chain joins TRBV25-1 and TRBJ1-1; D is perhaps TRBD1 (5 bases). Trimming removed 4 bases at V and 10 bases at J, with 7 bases between. CDR3 size: 10 residues. The germline V gene encodes CDR1 MGHDK and CDR2 SYGVNS. The CDR3 sequence: CASSGGGAFF. CDR3 nucleotides: TGTGCCAGCAGTGGCGGGGGAGCTTTCTTT.

Within the sample, this clonotype is medium-sized. This chain joins TRBV24-1 and TRBJ2-1; D gene uncertain. From germline, CDR1 is KGHDR and CDR2 SFDVKD. This CDR3 comprises 14 residues. The ends were cut back, 3 bases at V and 9 bases at J, with 14 bases in the middle. CDR3 nucleotide sequence: TGTGCCACCAGTGATCCCGCATCGGGTGGTGAGCAGTTCTTC. This translates into CATSDPASGGEQFF.

The chain joins TRBV11-3 to TRBJ2-3, with unresolved D. V was pared by 1 base and J by 1 base, with 9 bases between. This CDR3 is built from 15 residues. Germline CDR1 SGHNT, CDR2 YENEEA. In DNA form, the CDR3 reads TGTGCCAGCAGCTTAGTCTTGCGCCGCACAGATACGCAGTATTTT. Its protein product is CASSLVLRRTDTQYF.

The CDR3 region has the DNA TGTGCCAGCAGTGAATTCAAGGGGGCTGGAAACACCATATATTTT. This gives the protein CASSEFKGAGNTIYF. This chain uses TRBV25-1 with TRBJ1-3, with D perhaps matching TRBD1 (6 bases). Germline-derived CDR1 and CDR2 are MGHDK and SYGVNS. The V gene lost 1 base and the J gene lost 2 bases, with 9 bases spanning the gap. CDR3 size: 15 residues.

This clonotype was picked up a small number of times. The chain couples TRBV28 to TRBJ1-1; D is undetermined. Germline V lookup: CDR1 MDHEN, CDR2 SYDVKM. Trimming left V 6 bases short and J 4 bases short, with 6 bases between. The CDR3 is 11 residues long. Written as DNA, the CDR3 is TGTGCCAGCAGATCGAGCACTGAAGCTTTCTTT. Residues: CASRSSTEAFF.

This clonotype appeared a few times. V usage is TRBV6-5 and J usage is TRBJ2-3; D not resolved. This CDR3 has 14 residues. In germline, CDR1 is MNHEY, CDR2 SVGAGI. Trimming left V 2 bases short and J 0 bases short, with 6 bases between. CDR3: CASSYGYSTDTQYF. The CDR3, as DNA: TGTGCCAGCAGTTACGGGTACAGCACAGATACGCAGTATTTT.

The chain couples TRBV19 to TRBJ1-3; no reliable D call. V gave up 6 bases and J gave up 0 bases, with 15 bases separating them. Germline V gene lookup returns CDR1 LNHDA and CDR2 SQIVND (reference sequence). The CDR3 runs to 16 residues. The CDR3: CASRSTPSSSGNTIYF. CDR3 coding DNA: TGTGCCAGTAGGTCGACACCTTCTTCCTCTGGAAACACCATATATTTT.

This chain connects TRBV7-2 to TRBJ1-1, with a possible D match to TRBD1 (5 bases). CDR1 and CDR2 from the germline V gene are SGHTA and FQGNSA. The CDR3 sequence is 14 residues long. The ends were cut back, 1 base at V and 4 bases at J, with 10 bases in the middle. In nucleotides, the CDR3 is TGTGCCAGCAGCTTAGAGGCGGGGACCACTGAAGCTTTCTTT. This sequence encodes CASSLEAGTTEAFF.

This clonotype was counted a few times. This chain links TRBV7-2 with TRBJ1-5, with 8 bases identical to TRBD1. Germline V gene sequence: CDR1 SGHTA, CDR2 FQGNSA. V shed 5 bases, J shed 5 bases, and the junction held 8 bases outside the gene matches. The CDR3 contains 15 residues. The CDR3 spells CASSPRAGGHQPQHF. CDR3 DNA: TGTGCCAGCAGCCCCCGGGCAGGGGGCCATCAGCCCCAGCATTTT.

The chain employs TRBV20-1 and TRBJ2-5; TRBD2 matches at 8 bases. The CDR3 contains 15 residues. Germline V gene lookup returns CDR1 DFQATT and CDR2 SNEGSKA (reference sequence). V shed 0 bases, J shed 2 bases, and the junction held 5 bases outside the gene matches. CDR3 loop: CSARDAGGNQETQYF. The CDR3, as DNA: TGCAGTGCTAGAGATGCGGGGGGCAATCAAGAGACCCAGTACTTC.